These 24 T cell receptor beta chains came from one sample sequenced in a study of cytomegalovirus exposure and HLA in healthy donors. Primers included in the PCR were 60 Vbeta and 13 Jbeta primers. TCRdb keeps only in-frame clones here, not all; method: immunoSEQ multiplex PCR. The sample gives about 180,000 clones, approximately 80% of which show up once; roughly 1.4% is in the top ten. The sequenced material came from PBMCs. Source of these receptors: a girl aged 10 to 17 in good health and CMV-seropositive.

V is TRBV4-1 and J is TRBJ2-5; 7 bases are a match to TRBD2. V gave up 0 bases and J gave up 5 bases; unmatched junction bases: 12. The CDR3 extends over 17 amino acids. Germline assignment: CDR1 MGHRA and CDR2 YSYEKL. CDR3 bases: TGCGCCAGCAGCCAAGATCCAGCGAGACTAGCAGCCGAGACCCAGTACTTC. It is translated as CASSQDPARLAAETQYF.

J is TRBJ2-2 and V is TRBV6-4; TRBD2 matches 8 bases. The V gene's germline CDR1 is MRHNA and CDR2 SNTAGT. Trimming cost V 2 bases and J 2 bases; bases outside gene matches: 4. The CDR3 has 16 amino acids. The CDR3 region has the DNA TGTGCCAGCAGTGACCTGGCGGGAGGAAACACCGGGGAGCTGTTTTTT. Translated, it gives CASSDLAGGNTGELFF.

The chain recombines TRBV5-1 with TRBJ2-2; tentatively, D is TRBD1 (6 bases). The CDR3 covers 14 residues. V gave up 0 bases and J gave up 7 bases, with 10 bases separating them. Germline lookup yields CDR1 SGHRS and CDR2 YFSETQ. The CDR3 loop is CASSLAPGDGELFF. CDR3 coding DNA: TGCGCCAGCAGCTTGGCTCCAGGGGACGGGGAGCTGTTTTTT. Based on the CDR3 plus reference TRBV5-1 and TRBJ2-2, the full variable domain is KAGVTQTPRYLIKTRGQQVTLSCSPISGHRSVSWYQQTPGQGLQFLFEYFSETQRNKGNFPGRFSGRQFSNSRSEMNVSTLELGDSALYLCASSLAPGDGELFFGEGSRLTVL.

The rearrangement joins TRBV14 to TRBJ1-2; perhaps TRBD1 as D (6 bases). V lost 1 base and J lost 3, with 15 bases in between. CDR1 and CDR2 (germline): SGHDN, FVKESK. The CDR3 runs to 16 residues. CDR3 protein: CASSQVFQGRDYGYTF. As DNA, the CDR3 is TGTGCCAGCAGCCAAGTTTTTCAGGGGCGCGACTATGGCTACACCTTC. The whole variable domain, filled in from reference TRBV14 and TRBJ1-2, reads EAGVTQFPSHSVIEKGQTVTLRCDPISGHDNLYWYRRVMGKEIKFLLHFVKESKQDESGMPNNRFLAERTGGTYSTLKVQPAELEDSGVYFCASSQVFQGRDYGYTFGSGTRLTVV.

This clone occurred once. The chain is built from TRBV6-5 and TRBJ2-7, with 11 bases aligning to TRBD2. Germline V lookup: CDR1 MNHEY, CDR2 SVGAGI. J was trimmed by 0 bases and V by 6 bases; bases with no gene match: 4. The CDR3 totals 15 residues. The CDR3 loop is CASSVAGGGSYEQYF. CDR3 in DNA: TGTGCCAGCAGCGTAGCGGGAGGGGGCTCCTACGAGCAGTACTTC.

This clone occurred many times. For the CDR3, the DNA is TGTGCCAGCACCGAGACGGGGTTGAACACTGAAGCTTTCTTT. This codes for CASTETGLNTEAFF. The rearrangement uses TRBV6-6 and TRBJ1-1; D is ambiguous. The CDR3 runs to 14 residues. The V gene lost 7 bases and the J gene lost 0 bases, with 12 bases spanning the gap. Looked up from germline, CDR1 is MNHNY and CDR2 is SVGAGI (reference sequence).

The rearrangement uses TRBV5-1 and TRBJ1-3; the D is unclear. V dropped 0 bases and J dropped 0 bases, with 10 bases sitting between them. The CDR3 has 16 amino acids. Germline V gives CDR1 SGHRS, CDR2 YFSETQ. CDR3 DNA: TGCGCCAGCAGCTTGGTGGCAGGAAGCTCTGGAAACACCATATATTTT. As protein: CASSLVAGSSGNTIYF.

This chain connects TRBV27 to TRBJ1-2, with D possibly being TRBD1 (6 bases). The V gene's germline CDR1 is MNHEY and CDR2 SMNVEV (reference sequence). V shed 4 bases and J shed 4 bases, with 10 bases lying between them. CDR3 length: 13 residues. The CDR3: CASSSQGSYGYTF. Written as DNA, the CDR3 is TGTGCCAGCAGTTCACAGGGATCCTATGGCTACACCTTC.

This clone was seen more than once but under ten times. The gene calls are TRBV5-1 and TRBJ1-5; a weak D match, TRBD1 (5 bases). The V gene lost 4 bases and the J gene lost 5 bases, with 13 bases spanning the gap. There are 14 residues in the CDR3. The germline CDR1 and CDR2 sequences are SGHRS and YFSETQ. CDR3 protein: CASSLGGRDQPQHF. In nucleotides, the CDR3 is TGCGCCAGCAGCCTCGGGGGGAGGGATCAGCCCCAGCATTTT. The whole variable domain, remainder taken from reference TRBV5-1 and TRBJ1-5, is KAGVTQTPRYLIKTRGQQVTLSCSPISGHRSVSWYQQTPGQGLQFLFEYFSETQRNKGNFPGRFSGRQFSNSRSEMNVSTLELGDSALYLCASSLGGRDQPQHFGDGTRLSIL.

This chain uses TRBV6-5 with TRBJ2-5, with D maybe TRBD1 (6 bases). In germline, CDR1 is MNHEY, CDR2 SVGAGI. V was pared by 0 bases and J by 9 bases, with 17 bases between. The CDR3 has 15 residues. CDR3 in DNA: TGTGCCAGCAGTTACTCGTCGGAGCGGAAGGGGGCCCAGTACTTC. Its protein product is CASSYSSERKGAQYF.

The chain joins TRBV5-1 to TRBJ2-4, with 12 bases lining up with TRBD2. The trim removed 2 bases at V and 3 bases at J, leaving 15 bases unmatched. The CDR3 is 20 residues long. The germline V gene encodes CDR1 SGHRS and CDR2 YFSETQ. This CDR3 is CASSFGLAGRSLEGKNIQYF. The CDR3 bases are TGCGCCAGCAGCTTTGGACTAGCGGGGCGTTCCCTCGAGGGCAAAAACATTCAGTACTTC.

The chain recombines TRBV7-2 with TRBJ2-1, with 8 bases fitting TRBD2. The J segment lost 3 bases and the V segment lost 3 bases, leaving 1 base of the junction unmatched. Germline V gene data show CDR1 as SGHTA and CDR2 as FQGNSA. CDR3 size: 14 residues. Here the CDR3 reads CASSFSGDYNEQFF. For the CDR3, the DNA is TGTGCCAGCAGCTTTAGCGGGGACTACAATGAGCAGTTCTTC.

This chain joins TRBV6-1 and TRBJ2-7; a possible D gene is TRBD2 (6 bases). This CDR3 contains 14 residues. V shed 4 bases and J shed 0 bases, with 10 bases lying between them. Germline V gene lookup returns CDR1 MNHNS and CDR2 SASEGT. The CDR3 sequence: CASSAAGSSYEQYF. DNA for the CDR3: TGTGCCAGCAGTGCGGCGGGGAGCTCCTACGAGCAGTACTTC.

The chain has TRBV27 and TRBJ2-2; D remains ambiguous. CDR3 length equals 14 residues. Trimming removed 7 bases from V and 0 bases from J, with 9 bases in between. Germline-derived CDR1 and CDR2 are MNHEY and SMNVEV (reference sequence). CDR3 sequence: CASKWAANTGELFF. The DNA for the CDR3 is TGTGCCAGCAAATGGGCAGCGAACACCGGGGAGCTGTTTTTT.

The V and J genes are TRBV27 and TRBJ2-6; 9 bases are a match to TRBD1. This CDR3 region has 17 residues. Germline V gives CDR1 MNHEY, CDR2 SMNVEV (reference sequence). V lost 4 bases, J lost 2 bases, and 6 bases stayed unmatched. CDR3 sequence: CASSSGQGRTGANVLTF. In DNA, the CDR3 is TGTGCCAGCAGTTCAGGACAGGGGAGGACTGGGGCCAACGTCCTGACTTTC.

This clone was detected a few times. The chain is built from TRBV5-6 and TRBJ1-5; TRBD1 might be the D (6 bases). The CDR3 is 15 residues long. The ends were cut back, 1 base at V and 2 bases at J, with 10 bases in the middle. From germline, CDR1 is SGHDT and CDR2 YYEEEE. CDR3 nucleotides: TGTGCCAGCAGCTTGAGACAGGTGGGCAATCAGCCCCAGCATTTT. It specifies CASSLRQVGNQPQHF.

Of note for this clone: At one boundary the junction diverges from the germline segment, which might be a read error. CDR3 sequence: CSSSATGGGNQPQHF. CDR3 DNA sequence: TGTTCCAGCAGCGCGACAGGGGGAGGCAATCAGCCCCAGCATTTT. This chain connects TRBV7-9 to TRBJ1-5; 9 bases map to TRBD1. In germline, CDR1 is SEHNR, CDR2 FQNEAQ (reference sequence). This CDR3 contains 15 residues.

This chain connects TRBV7-3 to TRBJ1-1; D gene ambiguous. The V end lost 4 bases, the J end lost 0 bases, and 6 bases lay between the germline ends. Germline V gene data show CDR1 as SGHTA and CDR2 as FQGTGA. The CDR3 consists of 13 residues. CDR3 in amino acids: CASSSGLNTEAFF. For the CDR3, the DNA is TGTGCCAGCAGCTCGGGGTTGAACACTGAAGCTTTCTTT.

This chain links TRBV4-1 with TRBJ2-2; 9 bases are a match to TRBD2. The CDR3 has 18 amino acids. In germline, CDR1 is MGHRA, CDR2 YSYEKL. V lost 1 base and J lost 4; bases outside the gene matches: 10. The CDR3 sequence: CASSQGFGLASSTGELFF. The CDR3 DNA reads TGCGCCAGCAGCCAAGGTTTCGGACTAGCGTCATCCACCGGGGAGCTGTTTTTT.

The rearrangement joins TRBV6-5 to TRBJ1-1, with a possible D match to TRBD1 (6 bases). The CDR3 consists of 14 residues. V was shortened by 4 bases and J by 1 base, with 10 bases between the two germline ends. CDR1 MNHEY and CDR2 SVGAGI come from the germline V gene. As DNA, the CDR3 is TGTGCCAGCAGTTGGGGACATTCGAACACTGAAGCTTTCTTT. Protein product: CASSWGHSNTEAFF.

The V call is TRBV10-1, the J call TRBJ2-1, with 8 bases fitting TRBD2. Germline trimming cut 6 bases from V and 3 bases from J; bases unmatched to any gene: 16. The V gene's germline CDR1 is WNHNN and CDR2 SYGVQD (reference sequence). The CDR3 has 18 amino acids. Here the CDR3 DNA reads TGCGCCAGCAGCGCCGGTTGGGGATCAGCGGGAGTCTACAATGAGCAGTTCTTC. It yields the protein CASSAGWGSAGVYNEQFF.

The CDR3: CASIPGQGSYEQYF. The CDR3 nucleotides read TGCGCCAGCATCCCGGGACAGGGATCCTACGAGCAGTACTTC. The genes are TRBV5-1 and TRBJ2-7, with 9 bases identical to TRBD1. Germline CDR1 reads SGHRS; CDR2 reads YFSETQ. The CDR3 is made up of 14 amino acids. The trim removed 6 bases at V and 1 base at J, leaving 5 bases unmatched.

The J gene is TRBJ2-5, the V gene TRBV7-3; D uncertain. Germline V lookup: CDR1 SGHTA, CDR2 FQGTGA. This CDR3 has 15 amino acids. The V end was cut by 1 base, the J end by 0 bases, with 9 bases between. CDR3 in amino acids: CASSLRAGYQETQYF. The CDR3 nucleotides read TGTGCCAGCAGCTTAAGGGCAGGCTACCAAGAGACCCAGTACTTC.

The chain is built from TRBV5-1 and TRBJ2-1; no reliable D call. Germline assignment: CDR1 SGHRS and CDR2 YFSETQ. The CDR3 loop spans 15 amino acids. The V end lost 2 bases, the J end lost 0 bases, and 9 bases lay between the germline ends. This chain's CDR3 is CASSFRTGSYNEQFF. The CDR3 bases are TGCGCCAGCAGCTTTCGTACTGGCTCCTACAATGAGCAGTTCTTC.